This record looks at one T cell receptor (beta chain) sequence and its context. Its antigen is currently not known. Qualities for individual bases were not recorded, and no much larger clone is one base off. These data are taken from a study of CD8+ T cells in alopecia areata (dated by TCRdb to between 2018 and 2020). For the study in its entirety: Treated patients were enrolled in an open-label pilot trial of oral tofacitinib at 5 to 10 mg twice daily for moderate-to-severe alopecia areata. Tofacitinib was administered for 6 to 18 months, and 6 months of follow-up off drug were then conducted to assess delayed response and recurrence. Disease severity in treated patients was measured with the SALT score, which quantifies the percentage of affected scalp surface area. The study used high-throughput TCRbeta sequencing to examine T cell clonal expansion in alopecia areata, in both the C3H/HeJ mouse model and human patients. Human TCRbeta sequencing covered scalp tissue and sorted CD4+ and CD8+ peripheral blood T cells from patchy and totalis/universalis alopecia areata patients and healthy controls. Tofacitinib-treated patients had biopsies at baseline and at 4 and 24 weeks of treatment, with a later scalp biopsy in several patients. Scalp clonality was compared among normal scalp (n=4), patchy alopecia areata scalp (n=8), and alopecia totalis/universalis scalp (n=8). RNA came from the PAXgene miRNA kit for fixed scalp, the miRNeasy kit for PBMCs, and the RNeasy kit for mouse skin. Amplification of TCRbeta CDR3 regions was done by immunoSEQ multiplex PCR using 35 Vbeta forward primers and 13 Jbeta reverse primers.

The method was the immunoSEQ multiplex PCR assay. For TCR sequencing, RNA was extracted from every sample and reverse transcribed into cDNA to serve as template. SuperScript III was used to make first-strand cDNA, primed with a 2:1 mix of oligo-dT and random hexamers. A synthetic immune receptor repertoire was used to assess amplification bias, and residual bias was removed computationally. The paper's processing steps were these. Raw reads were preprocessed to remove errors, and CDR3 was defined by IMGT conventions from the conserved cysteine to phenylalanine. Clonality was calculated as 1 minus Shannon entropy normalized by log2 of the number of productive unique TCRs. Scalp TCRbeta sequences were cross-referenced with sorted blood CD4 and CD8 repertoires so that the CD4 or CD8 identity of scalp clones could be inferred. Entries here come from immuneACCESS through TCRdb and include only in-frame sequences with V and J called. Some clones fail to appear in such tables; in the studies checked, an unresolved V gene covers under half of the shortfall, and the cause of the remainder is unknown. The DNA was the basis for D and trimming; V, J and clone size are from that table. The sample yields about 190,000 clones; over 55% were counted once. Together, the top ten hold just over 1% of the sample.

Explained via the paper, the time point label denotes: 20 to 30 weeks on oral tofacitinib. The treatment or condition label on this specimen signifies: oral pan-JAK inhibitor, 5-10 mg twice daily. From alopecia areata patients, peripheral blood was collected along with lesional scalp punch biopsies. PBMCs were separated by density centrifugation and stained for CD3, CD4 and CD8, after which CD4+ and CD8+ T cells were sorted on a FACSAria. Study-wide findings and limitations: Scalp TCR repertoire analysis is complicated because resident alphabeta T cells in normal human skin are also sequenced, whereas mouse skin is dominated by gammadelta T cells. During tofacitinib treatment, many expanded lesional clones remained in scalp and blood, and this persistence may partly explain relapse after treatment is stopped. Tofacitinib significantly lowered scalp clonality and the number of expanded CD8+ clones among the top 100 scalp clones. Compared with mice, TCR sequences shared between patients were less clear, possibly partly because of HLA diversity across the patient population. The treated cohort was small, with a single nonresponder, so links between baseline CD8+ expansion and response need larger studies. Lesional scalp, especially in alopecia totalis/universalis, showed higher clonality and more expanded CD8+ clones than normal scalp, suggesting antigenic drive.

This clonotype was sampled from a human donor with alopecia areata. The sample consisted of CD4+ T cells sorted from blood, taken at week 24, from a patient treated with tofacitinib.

The bases read TGTGCCAGCAGTCGTACTCCGGGACAGGGAGGGGAGACCCAGTACTTC. Translation gives CASSRTPGQGGETQYF. The receptor chain draws on TRBV27 and TRBJ2-5; 9 middle bases align to TRBD1. Taken from the germline V gene (reference sequence), the CDR1 and CDR2 loops are MNHEY and SMNVEV. The CDR3, from cysteine to phenylalanine, totals 16 residues. Only CDR3 DNA is held: 48 bases, read in frame from base 1. V loses 5 bases at its end and J loses 5 bases; junction bases beyond the gene matches: 12.